This T cell receptor beta chain was sequenced for a study of blood T cell repertoires in COVID-19. Study-level information: From the United States, Italy and Spain came samples of acute and convalescent COVID-19.

This clone occurred once. Authors' methods: Amplified reference gene primers provided the basis for estimating nucleated cell counts. TCRdb keeps only in-frame clones here, not all; method: immunoSEQ multiplex PCR. Clone size and the V and J calls come from that table; the DNA yielded D and trimming. The repertoire holds roughly 300,000 clones, with under 90% as singletons. Germline CDR1 is SNHLY and CDR2 is FYNNEI. V was clipped by 4 bases and J by 1 base, with 13 bases between them. The CDR3 sequence is 15 residues long. The sequencing sample was made of peripheral blood. V and J are TRBV2 and TRBJ1-2; no clear D gene. The sequence was collected from a woman aged 50 to 65 who had recovered from COVID-19. CDR3 coding DNA: TGTGCCAGCAGTGGGGTAGAGACACTTAACTATGGCTACACCTTC. It is translated as CASSGVETLNYGYTF.